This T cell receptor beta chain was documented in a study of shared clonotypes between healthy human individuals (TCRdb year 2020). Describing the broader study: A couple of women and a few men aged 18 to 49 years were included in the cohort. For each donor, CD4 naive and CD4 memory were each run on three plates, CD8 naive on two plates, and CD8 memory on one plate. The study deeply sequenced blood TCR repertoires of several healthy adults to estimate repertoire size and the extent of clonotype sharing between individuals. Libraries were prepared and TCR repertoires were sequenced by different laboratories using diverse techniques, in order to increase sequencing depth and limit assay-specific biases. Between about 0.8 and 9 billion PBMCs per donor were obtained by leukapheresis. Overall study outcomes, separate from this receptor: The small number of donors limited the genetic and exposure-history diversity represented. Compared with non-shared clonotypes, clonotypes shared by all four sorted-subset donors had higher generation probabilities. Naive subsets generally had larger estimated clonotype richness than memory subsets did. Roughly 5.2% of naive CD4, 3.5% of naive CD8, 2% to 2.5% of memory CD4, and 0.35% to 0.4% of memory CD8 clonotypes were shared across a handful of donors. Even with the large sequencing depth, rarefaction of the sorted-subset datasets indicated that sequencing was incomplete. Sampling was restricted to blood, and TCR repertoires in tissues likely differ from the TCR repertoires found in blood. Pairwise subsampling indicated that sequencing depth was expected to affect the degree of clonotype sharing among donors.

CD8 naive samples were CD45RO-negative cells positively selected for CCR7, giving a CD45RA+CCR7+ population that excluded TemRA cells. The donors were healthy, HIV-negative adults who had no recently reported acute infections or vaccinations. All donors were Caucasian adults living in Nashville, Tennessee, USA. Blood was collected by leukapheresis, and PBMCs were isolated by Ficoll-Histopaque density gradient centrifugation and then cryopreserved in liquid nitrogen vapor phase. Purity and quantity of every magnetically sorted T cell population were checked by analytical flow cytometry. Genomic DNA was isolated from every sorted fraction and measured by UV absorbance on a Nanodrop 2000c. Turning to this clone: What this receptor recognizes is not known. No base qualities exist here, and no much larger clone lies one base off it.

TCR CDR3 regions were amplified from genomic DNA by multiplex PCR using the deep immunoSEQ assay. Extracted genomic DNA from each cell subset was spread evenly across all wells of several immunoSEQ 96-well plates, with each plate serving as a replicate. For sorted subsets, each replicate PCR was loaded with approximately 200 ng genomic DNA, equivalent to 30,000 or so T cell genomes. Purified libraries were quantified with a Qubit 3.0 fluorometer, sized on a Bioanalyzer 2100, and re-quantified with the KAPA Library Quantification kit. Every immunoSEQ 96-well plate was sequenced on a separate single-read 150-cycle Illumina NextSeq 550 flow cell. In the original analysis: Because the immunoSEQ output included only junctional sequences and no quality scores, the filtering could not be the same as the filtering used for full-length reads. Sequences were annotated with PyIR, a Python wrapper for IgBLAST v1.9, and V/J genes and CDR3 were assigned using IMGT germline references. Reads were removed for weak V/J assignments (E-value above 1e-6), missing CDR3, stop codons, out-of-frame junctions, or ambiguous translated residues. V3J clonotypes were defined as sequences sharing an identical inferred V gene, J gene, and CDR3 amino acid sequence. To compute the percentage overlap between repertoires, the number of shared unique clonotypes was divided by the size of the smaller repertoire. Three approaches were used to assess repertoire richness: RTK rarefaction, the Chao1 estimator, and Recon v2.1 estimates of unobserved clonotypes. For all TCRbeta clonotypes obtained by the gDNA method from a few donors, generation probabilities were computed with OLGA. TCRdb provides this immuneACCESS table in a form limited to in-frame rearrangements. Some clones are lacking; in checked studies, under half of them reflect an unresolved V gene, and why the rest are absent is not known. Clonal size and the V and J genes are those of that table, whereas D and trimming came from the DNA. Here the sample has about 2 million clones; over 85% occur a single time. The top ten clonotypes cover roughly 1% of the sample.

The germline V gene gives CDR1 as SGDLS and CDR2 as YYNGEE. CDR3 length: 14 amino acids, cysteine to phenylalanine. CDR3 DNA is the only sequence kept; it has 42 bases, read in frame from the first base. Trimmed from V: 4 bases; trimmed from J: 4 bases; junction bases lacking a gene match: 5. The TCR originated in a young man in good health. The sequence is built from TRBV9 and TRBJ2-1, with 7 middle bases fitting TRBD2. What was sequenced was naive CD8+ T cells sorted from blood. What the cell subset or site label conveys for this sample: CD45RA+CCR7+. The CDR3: CASSSEAGYNEQFF. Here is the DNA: TGTGCCAGCAGCTCTGAAGCGGGGTACAATGAGCAGTTCTTC.